The clone carrying this T cell receptor (beta chain) was observed many times. The protocol was immunoSEQ multiplex PCR, while the TCRdb copy is restricted to in-frame clones and leaves out a portion. The repertoire includes 200,000 to 300,000 clones, 90% of them detected once, and around 3.1% sits in the top ten. Unmatched junction bases numbered 6, after V lost 5 bases and J lost 3 bases. CDR1 and CDR2 from the germline V gene are MDHEN and SYDVKM. The CDR3 has 15 residues. This sample was taken from a study of cytomegalovirus exposure and HLA in healthy donors. The wider study: The platform used for the approximately 130 validation repertoires matched that of the roughly 720 first-cohort repertoires, a later analysis reported.

This receptor was obtained from a woman in her 30s in good health and CMV-seronegative. V usage is TRBV28 and J usage is TRBJ1-5; 8 bases align to TRBD1. Sequencing was done on a sample of PBMCs. CDR3 sequence (DNA): TGTGCCAGCAGTACCCGGACAGGGCCCAATCAGCCCCAGCATTTT. Its translation is CASSTRTGPNQPQHF.